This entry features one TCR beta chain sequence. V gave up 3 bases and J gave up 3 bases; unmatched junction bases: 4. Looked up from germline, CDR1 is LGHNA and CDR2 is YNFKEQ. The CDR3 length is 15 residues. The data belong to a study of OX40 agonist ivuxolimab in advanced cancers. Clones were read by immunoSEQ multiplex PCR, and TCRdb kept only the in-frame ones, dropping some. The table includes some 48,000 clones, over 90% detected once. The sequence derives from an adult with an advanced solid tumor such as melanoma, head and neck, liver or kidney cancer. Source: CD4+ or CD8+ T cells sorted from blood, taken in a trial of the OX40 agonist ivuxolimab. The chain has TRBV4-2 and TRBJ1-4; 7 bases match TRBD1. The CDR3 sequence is CASSHRGTANEKLFF. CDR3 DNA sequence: TGTGCCAGCAGCCATCGCGGGACAGCTAATGAAAAACTGTTTTTT.